One and the same sample provided the 24 T cell receptor beta chains below, sequenced in a study of T cell responses to AZD1222 COVID-19 vaccine. Generated by immunoSEQ multiplex PCR, the TCRdb table keeps only in-frame clones and is missing some. Found here are about 120,000 clones, just under 95% of them singletons; the top ten hold about 7.8%. Sample: peripheral blood, taken on day 0 of AZD1222 vaccination. The receptors shown here come from an adult in good health.

This chain joins TRBV19 and TRBJ2-2; D is unresolved. V was cut by 3 bases and J by 4 bases, with 6 bases left in between. The CDR3 is 13 residues long. The V gene's germline CDR1 is LNHDA and CDR2 SQIVND (reference sequence). The CDR3 is CASSMTPTGELFF. In nucleotides, the CDR3 is TGTGCCAGTAGTATGACCCCCACCGGGGAGCTGTTTTTT.

The chain is built from TRBV24-1 and TRBJ2-5, with TRBD1 matching 9 bases. V lost 4 bases, J lost 5 bases, and 10 bases stayed unmatched. The CDR3 is 16 amino acids. Germline CDR1 and CDR2: KGHDR and SFDVKD. CDR3 nucleotide sequence: TGTGCCACCAGTGAGCCGGGACAGGGTCTGCGGGAGACCCAGTACTTC. It is translated as CATSEPGQGLRETQYF.

The rearrangement uses TRBV29-1 and TRBJ1-5; D not resolved. V dropped 4 bases and J dropped 0 bases, with 13 bases sitting between them. Germline V gene sequence: CDR1 SQVTM, CDR2 ANQGSEA. The CDR3 has 15 amino acids. The CDR3 region has the DNA TGCAGCGTTGCTCTCGGCCCGGTTAGCAATCAGCCCCAGCATTTT. The encoded protein is CSVALGPVSNQPQHF. Based on the CDR3 plus reference TRBV29-1 and TRBJ1-5, the full variable domain is SAVISQKPSRDICQRGTSLTIQCQVDSQVTMMFWYRQQPGQSLTLIATANQGSEATYESGFVIDKFPISRPNLTFSTLTVSNMSPEDSSIYLCSVALGPVSNQPQHFGDGTRLSIL.

The chain couples TRBV29-1 to TRBJ2-7; 11 bases map to TRBD2. Per germline, CDR1 SQVTM and CDR2 ANQGSEA. The trim removed 4 bases at V and 7 bases at J, leaving 3 bases unmatched. This CDR3 is 12 amino acids long. The CDR3 region has the DNA TGCAGCGTTGCTAGCGGGGGGAGGGAGCAGTACTTC. Its protein product is CSVASGGREQYF.

The rearrangement joins TRBV29-1 to TRBJ2-3; D possibly matches TRBD1 or TRBD2 (5 bases each). This CDR3 has 15 residues. Trimming shortened V by 4 bases and J by 2 bases, and 16 bases separated the two germline ends. Per the germline V gene, CDR1 is SQVTM and CDR2 is ANQGSEA. The CDR3 DNA is TGCAGCGTTGTACTGGGACCCCCCTCCACAGATACGCAGTATTTT. Translating gives CSVVLGPPSTDTQYF.

The genes are TRBV6-5 and TRBJ1-5; D is uncertain. The CDR3 has 14 residues. Germline V gives CDR1 MNHEY, CDR2 SVGAGI. V was pared by 7 bases and J by 2 bases, with 12 bases between. The DNA for the CDR3 is TGTGCCAGCAACCCCGGGCTGGGCAATCAGCCCCAGCATTTT. Amino acids: CASNPGLGNQPQHF.

The CDR3 nucleotides read TGTGCCTGGAGCCGACAGGGGCTCGGCGAGCAGTACTTC. This sequence encodes CAWSRQGLGEQYF. The rearrangement uses TRBV30 and TRBJ2-7, with TRBD1 matching 8 bases. Germline CDR1 reads GTSNPN; CDR2 reads SVGIG (reference sequence). This CDR3 region has 13 residues. V trimming: 3 bases; J trimming: 6 bases; junction bases outside the gene matches: 7. Drawing the rest from reference TRBV30 and TRBJ2-7, the complete variable domain is SQTIHQWPATLVQPVGSPLSLECTVEGTSNPNLYWYRQAAGRGLQLLFYSVGIGQISSEVPQNLSASRPQDRQFILSSKKLLLSDSGFYLCAWSRQGLGEQYFGPGTRLTVT.

This clone was seen a single time. This chain connects TRBV7-9 to TRBJ1-1; a weak D match, TRBD1 (6 bases). This CDR3 spans 14 amino acids. V gave up 3 bases and J gave up 1 base, with 9 bases separating them. The germline V gene has CDR1 SEHNR and CDR2 FQNEAQ (reference sequence). The CDR3 here is CASSFGGQNTEAFF. CDR3 in DNA: TGTGCCAGCAGCTTTGGGGGGCAGAACACTGAAGCTTTCTTT.

The chain employs TRBV30 and TRBJ2-1; 11 positions agree with TRBD2. Germline-derived CDR1 and CDR2 are GTSNPN and SVGIG (reference sequence). Losses at the gene ends were 0 bases for V and 7 bases for J; bases not matched to a gene: 8. The CDR3 covers 16 residues. The CDR3 sequence: CAWSVKTSGVINEQFF. The CDR3 DNA follows: TGTGCCTGGAGTGTAAAGACTAGCGGGGTGATAAATGAGCAGTTCTTC.

This clone occurred a few times. The chain joins TRBV28 to TRBJ2-7, with a tentative D call TRBD1 (6 bases). V was pared by 3 bases and J by 3 bases, with 12 bases between. Germline V gene sequence: CDR1 MDHEN, CDR2 SYDVKM. This CDR3 comprises 14 residues. The CDR3 spells CASSFLDRNYEQYF. The CDR3 nucleotides are TGTGCCAGCAGTTTCTTGGACAGAAACTACGAGCAGTACTTC.

V is TRBV3-1 (or the pseudogene TRBV3-2) and J is TRBJ1-3; D may be TRBD1 (5 bases). Trimming took off 4 bases at V and 1 base at J, with 11 bases between the two ends. CDR3 length: 15 residues. The germline gives CDR1 LGHDT, CDR2 YNNKEL (reference sequence). CDR3 sequence reads: CASSPTARSGNTIYF. As DNA, the CDR3 is TGTGCCAGCAGCCCGACAGCGAGATCTGGAAACACCATATATTTT.

The rearrangement uses TRBV24-1 and TRBJ2-2; D not certain. V was trimmed by 3 bases and J by 1 base, leaving 11 bases between them. Germline V lookup: CDR1 KGHDR, CDR2 SFDVKD. The CDR3 runs 16 residues. CDR3 in amino acids: CATSDLNQMNTGELFF. The CDR3 nucleotides are TGTGCCACCAGTGATCTCAACCAAATGAACACCGGGGAGCTGTTTTTT.

The genes are TRBV18 and TRBJ1-1; 8 bases map to TRBD1. Germline V gene data show CDR1 as KGHSH and CDR2 as LQKENI. The ends lost 6 bases at V and 1 base at J; junction bases unmatched: 4. CDR3 size: 14 residues. CDR3: CASSNRGGNTEAFF. The CDR3 coding sequence is TGTGCCAGCTCCAACAGGGGGGGGAACACTGAAGCTTTCTTT.

This clone was counted once. The chain has TRBV21-1 and TRBJ1-1; the D call in the table, TRBD1, was not verified against the DNA. TRBV21-1 is reported as a pseudogene. The CDR3 is 16 amino acids. The CDR3 DNA reads as TGTGCCAGCAGACCCATTAGACAGGGGCTGAACACTGAAGCTTTCTTT. This gives the protein CASRPIRQGLNTEAFF.

CDR3 nucleotides: TGTGCCAGCAGCCCAAGCCCGGGACTAGCTGGCACCGGGGAGCTGTTTTTT. This gives the protein CASSPSPGLAGTGELFF. V is TRBV3-1 (or the pseudogene TRBV3-2) and J is TRBJ2-2; 9 nucleotides agree with TRBD2. The CDR3 totals 17 residues. In germline, CDR1 is LGHDT, CDR2 YNNKEL (reference sequence). The J segment lost 4 bases and the V segment lost 4 bases, leaving 10 bases of the junction unmatched.

The rearrangement uses TRBV7-6 and TRBJ1-1; possible D gene TRBD1, 6 bases. The CDR3 length is 16 residues. The V and J ends lost 4 bases and 8 bases respectively, with 23 bases between them. Germline loops: CDR1 SGHVS, CDR2 FNYEAQ. This chain's CDR3 is CASSSQGTLVTSEAFF. Here the CDR3 DNA reads TGTGCCAGCAGCTCCCAGGGGACTCTCGTCACTTCCGAAGCTTTCTTT.

V gene TRBV6-5 combines with J gene TRBJ2-1; TRBD1 matches at 7 bases. The germline gives CDR1 MNHEY, CDR2 SVGAGI. The ends lost 4 bases at V and 4 bases at J; junction bases unmatched: 1. This CDR3 spans 13 amino acids. The CDR3 loop is CASSWDSYNEQFF. CDR3 DNA sequence: TGTGCCAGCAGTTGGGACAGTTACAATGAGCAGTTCTTC.

The J gene is TRBJ2-7, the V gene TRBV19, with D perhaps being TRBD1 or TRBD2 (5 bases each). V lost 5 bases and J lost 1, with 15 bases in between. The germline gives CDR1 LNHDA, CDR2 SQIVND (reference sequence). The CDR3 consists of 15 residues. The CDR3 region is CASSRIGTLSYEQYF. CDR3 DNA sequence: TGTGCCAGTAGTCGGATAGGGACGCTTTCCTACGAGCAGTACTTC.

The chain is built from TRBV11-2 and TRBJ2-5; D is perhaps TRBD1 or TRBD2 (6 bases each). The CDR3 is 15 residues long. Trimming left V 5 bases short and J 3 bases short, with 16 bases between. Germline values: CDR1 SGHAT, CDR2 FQNNGV. In DNA form, the CDR3 reads TGTGCCAGCAGCCGCGGGACATGGGACGAAGAGACCCAGTACTTC. It specifies CASSRGTWDEETQYF.

Details on this clone: Other DNA sequences in this specimen translate into the identical CDR3. This chain uses TRBV27 with TRBJ2-7, with a possible D match to TRBD2 (5 bases). The CDR3 extends over 13 amino acids. Germline V gene data show CDR1 as MNHEY and CDR2 as SMNVEV (reference sequence). V lost 4 bases and J lost 0, with 7 bases in between. The CDR3 spells CASSSGSSYEQYF. CDR3 bases: TGTGCCAGCAGTTCTGGGAGCTCCTACGAGCAGTACTTC.

The rearrangement links TRBV6-5 to TRBJ1-5; no clear D. V was pared by 6 bases and J by 0 bases, with 9 bases between. The germline V gene encodes CDR1 MNHEY and CDR2 SVGAGI. The CDR3 runs to 14 residues. This CDR3 reads CASSQIGSNQPQHF. The CDR3 DNA reads as TGTGCCAGCAGCCAAATCGGTAGCAATCAGCCCCAGCATTTT.

This clone has just one count. V gene TRBV6-5 combines with J gene TRBJ1-6, with D possibly TRBD1 on 6 matching bases. The CDR3 extends over 15 amino acids. Between the trimmed V and J ends, which lost 5 bases and 4 bases, there was a span of 12 bases. From germline, CDR1 is MNHEY and CDR2 SVGAGI. The CDR3 loop reads CASSSRDTYNSPLHF. In DNA form, the CDR3 reads TGTGCCAGCAGTAGCCGGGACACATATAATTCACCCCTCCACTTT.

The chain combines TRBV7-2 with TRBJ1-6; D is uncertain. V dropped 4 bases and J dropped 5 bases, with 12 bases sitting between them. From germline, CDR1 is SGHTA and CDR2 FQGNSA. This CDR3 is 15 amino acids long. CDR3 coding DNA: TGTGCCAGCAGCTCCTGGTCAGGCAATAATTCACCCCTCCACTTT. It encodes CASSSWSGNNSPLHF.

The chain has TRBV10-3 and TRBJ1-1; 8 bases agree with TRBD1. From germline, CDR1 is ENHRY and CDR2 SYGVKD. The CDR3 totals 16 residues. With 3 bases clipped from V and 0 bases from J, the junction kept 6 bases outside the gene matches. CDR3 DNA: TGTGCCATCAGTGATCAGGACAGGGCTATGAACACTGAAGCTTTCTTT. It specifies CAISDQDRAMNTEAFF.